This entry describes one TCR beta chain. The count of this clone is one. The clone's antigen remains unknown. No base qualities exist here, and no much larger clone lies one base off it. This sample is part of a study of shared T cell receptors in the human thymus (dated by TCRdb to the early 2020s). In terms of the full investigation: The study investigated the way shared, self-reactive T-cell receptor alpha chains are produced in the human thymus.

Libraries were made using the immunoSEQ multiplex PCR assay. TCRdb's version of the immuneACCESS table is confined to in-frame rearrangements and falls short of the full clone set. An unresolved V gene accounts for under half of the shortfall where checked; the remainder is of unknown origin. Across this sample there are roughly 660,000 clones, with around 87% seen only once. 0.0095% to 0.011% of the sample goes to the ten largest clones. From its cysteine to its phenylalanine, the CDR3 spans 18 amino acids. Solely the CDR3 DNA is kept, with 54 bases framed from the first base. This sample also appeared in a second study, on human thymus T cells. As the second publication notes: The donors were immunologically healthy infants in Finland who had open corrective cardiac surgery for congenital heart defects. The thymus tissue came from surgical resects taken out during corrective cardiac surgery. Usage of V and J gene segments appeared to be biased in both the thymic and the peripheral blood repertoires. The related research reported highly overlapping thymic TCR repertoires among unrelated individuals. The study described the TCR alpha and beta repertoires in under ten infant thymus samples and a handful of matching peripheral blood samples. Donor ages ranged from roughly 7 to 250 days, and the cohort comprised about six male and two female infants. After being mechanically released from the tissue, thymocytes were kept at -70 degrees C in pellets of about 9.5-30 million cells. Genomic DNA was extracted from frozen cell pellets with a QIAsymphony instrument. The immunoSEQ multiplex PCR assay was used to amplify the TCRB and TCRAD loci from a standardized quantity of quality-controlled genomic DNA. The amplicons spanned the V(D)J region and were long enough to cover the CDR3 and allow V and J genes to be identified. Through the commercial immunoSEQ service, the amplicons were sequenced on an Illumina platform. Corrections for primer bias and sequencing errors followed previously described methods, while TCRAD and TCRB definitions were based on the IMGT database. Analysis of the repertoires was done with immunoSEQ Analyzer 3.0 and VDJTools and included basic statistics, V/J segment usage, diversity estimates, rarefaction and pairwise overlap. Diversity was estimated using the Chao1, ChaoE, Efron-Thisted, Shannon and inverse Simpson indices, and was also estimated on datasets down-sampled to the size of the smallest sample. Repertoire overlap was determined by strict matching of CDR3 nucleotide sequence, V gene and J gene, and Jaccard-based multidimensional scaling clustering was applied. On average, thymus samples yielded around 850,000 unique TCRB clonotypes, whereas blood samples yielded 70,000 to 100,000.

Recombination joined TRBV21-1 with TRBJ2-5; the table's D call TRBD2 went unverified against the DNA. TRBV21-1 is given as a pseudogene. This sequence was found in a boy younger than two with a congenital heart defect. Donor details come from another sample of the same person, matched by shared clones. The sample taken for sequencing was thymocytes. The CDR3 corresponds to CASSTQRGASGTQETQYF. The DNA reads as follows: TGTGCCAGCAGCACCCAAAGGGGGGCTAGCGGGACCCAAGAGACCCAGTACTTC.